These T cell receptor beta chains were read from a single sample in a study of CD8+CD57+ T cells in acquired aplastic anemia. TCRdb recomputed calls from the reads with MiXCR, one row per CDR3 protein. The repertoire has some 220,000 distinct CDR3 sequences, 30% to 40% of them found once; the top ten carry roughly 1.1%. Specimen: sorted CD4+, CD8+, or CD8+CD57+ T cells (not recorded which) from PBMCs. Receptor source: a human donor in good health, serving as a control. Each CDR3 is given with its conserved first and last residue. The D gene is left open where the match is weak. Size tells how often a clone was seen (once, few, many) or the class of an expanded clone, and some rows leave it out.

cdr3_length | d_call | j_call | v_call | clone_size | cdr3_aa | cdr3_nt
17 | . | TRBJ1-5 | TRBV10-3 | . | CAISEYGASGSNQPQHF | TGTGCCATCAGTGAGTATGGCGCCTCCGGGTCCAATCAGCCCCAGCATTTT
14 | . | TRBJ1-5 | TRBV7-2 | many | CASSLAGVDQPQHF | TGTGCCAGCAGCTTAGCAGGGGTGGATCAGCCCCAGCATTTT
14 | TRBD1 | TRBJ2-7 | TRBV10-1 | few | CASSAGTASYEQYF | TGCGCCAGCAGTGCCGGGACAGCCTCCTACGAGCAGTACTTC
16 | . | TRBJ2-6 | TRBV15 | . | CATSLLAGAGANVLTF | TGTGCCACCAGCCTTCTGGCAGGGGCTGGGGCCAACGTCCTGACTTTC
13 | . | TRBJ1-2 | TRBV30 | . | CAWRTERYYGYTF | TGTGCCTGGAGGACAGAGAGGTACTATGGCTACACCTTC
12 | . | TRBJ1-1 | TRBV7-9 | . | CASSPWGTEAFF | TGTGCCAGCAGCCCCTGGGGCACTGAAGCTTTCTTT
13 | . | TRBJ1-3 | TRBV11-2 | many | CASSLDSGNTIYF | TGTGCCAGCAGCTTGGACAGCGGAAACACCATATATTTT
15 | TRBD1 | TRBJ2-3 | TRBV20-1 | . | CSASDRVRSTDTQYF | TGCAGTGCTAGCGACAGGGTTCGGAGCACAGATACGCAGTATTTT
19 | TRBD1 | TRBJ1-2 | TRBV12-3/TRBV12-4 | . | CASSSKTGSRVGRYIGYTF | TGTGCCAGCAGTTCCAAGACAGGGAGCAGGGTGGGTAGATATATCGGCTACACCTTC
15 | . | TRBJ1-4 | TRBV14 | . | CASSQVAGTNEKLFF | TGTGCCAGCAGCCAAGTCGCAGGGACTAATGAAAAACTGTTTTTT
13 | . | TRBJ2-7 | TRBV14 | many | CASSQVTAYEQYF | TGTGCCAGCAGCCAAGTTACCGCCTACGAGCAGTACTTC
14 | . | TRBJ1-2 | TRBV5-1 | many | CASSWDFSYYGYTF | TGCGCCAGCAGCTGGGATTTCTCTTACTATGGCTACACCTTC
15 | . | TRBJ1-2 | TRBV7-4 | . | CASRALAGSGGGYTF | TGCGCCAGCAGGGCCCTCGCCGGGTCTGGCGGCGGCTACACCTTC
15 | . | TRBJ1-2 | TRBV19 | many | CASRREGQMVYGYTF | TGTGCCAGTCGGAGAGAAGGACAGATGGTTTATGGCTACACCTTC
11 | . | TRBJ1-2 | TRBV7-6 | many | CASSPSWGYTF | TGTGCCAGCAGCCCCTCATGGGGCTACACCTTC
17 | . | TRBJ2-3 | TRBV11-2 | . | CASSLFRGAKGPGTQYF | TGTGCCAGCAGCTTATTCCGGGGGGCAAAAGGTCCGGGTACGCAGTATTTT
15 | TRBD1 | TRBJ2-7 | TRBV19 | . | CARTRTGRVSYEQYF | TGTGCCAGAACACGGACAGGGCGCGTATCCTACGAGCAGTACTTC
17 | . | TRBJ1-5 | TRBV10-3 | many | CAISETGEKGSNQPQHF | TGTGCCATCAGTGAGACCGGGGAAAAAGGAAGCAATCAGCCCCAGCATTTT
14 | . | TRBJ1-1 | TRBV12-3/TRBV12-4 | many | CASSLGRGTSEAFF | TGTGCCAGCAGTCTAGGACGGGGAACGAGTGAAGCTTTCTTT
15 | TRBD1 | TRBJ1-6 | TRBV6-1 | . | CASGDRDRPNSPLHF | TGTGCCAGCGGGGACAGGGATCGCCCGAATTCACCCCTCCACTTT
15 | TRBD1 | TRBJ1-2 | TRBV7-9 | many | CASSLFVQGAFGYTF | TGTGCCAGCAGCTTATTCGTACAGGGGGCGTTTGGCTACACCTTC
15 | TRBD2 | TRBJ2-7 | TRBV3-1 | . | CASSQRGSGSYEQYF | TGTGCCAGCAGCCAAAGGGGTAGCGGGAGCTACGAGCAGTACTTC
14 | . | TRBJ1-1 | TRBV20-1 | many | CSARDRVVNTEAFF | TGCAGTGCTAGAGACAGGGTCGTGAACACTGAAGCTTTCTTT
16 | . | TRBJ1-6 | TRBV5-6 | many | CASSSPGTGSMSPLHF | TGTGCCAGCAGCTCCCCCGGGACCGGTAGTATGTCACCCCTCCACTTT
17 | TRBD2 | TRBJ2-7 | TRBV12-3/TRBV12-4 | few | CASSFFRAGGPFHEQYF | TGTGCCAGCAGTTTTTTTCGAGCGGGGGGGCCTTTCCACGAGCAGTACTTC
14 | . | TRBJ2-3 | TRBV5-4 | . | CASNLAPHTDTQYF | TGTGCCAGCAACCTAGCGCCGCACACAGATACGCAGTATTTT
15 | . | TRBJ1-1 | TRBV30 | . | CAWRGGRGGNTEAFF | TGTGCCTGGAGGGGAGGACGAGGCGGGAACACTGAAGCTTTCTTT
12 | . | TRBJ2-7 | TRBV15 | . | CATSREGHEQYF | TGTGCCACCAGCAGGGAAGGCCACGAGCAGTACTTC
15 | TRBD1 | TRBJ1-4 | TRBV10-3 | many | CAISEQGAGNEKLFF | TGTGCCATCAGTGAGCAGGGGGCGGGTAATGAAAAACTGTTTTTT
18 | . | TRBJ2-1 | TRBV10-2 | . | CASSAQGLKRITYNEQFF | TGCGCCAGCAGCGCCCAGGGTTTAAAGCGGATTACCTACAATGAGCAGTTCTTC
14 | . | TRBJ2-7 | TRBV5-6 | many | CASSLTQGSYEQYF | TGTGCCAGCAGCTTGACGCAGGGTAGCTACGAGCAGTACTTC
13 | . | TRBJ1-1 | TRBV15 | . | CATSRKVTFEAFF | TGTGCCACCAGCAGAAAGGTCACATTTGAAGCTTTCTTT
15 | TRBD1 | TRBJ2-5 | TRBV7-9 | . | CASSALTGDQETQYF | TGTGCCAGCAGCGCCTTGACAGGGGACCAAGAGACCCAGTACTTC
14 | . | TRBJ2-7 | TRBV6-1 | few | CASSEVRGTYEQYF | TGTGCCAGCAGTGAAGTTCGGGGGACCTACGAGCAGTACTTC
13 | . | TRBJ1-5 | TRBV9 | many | CASSVALEQPQHF | TGTGCCAGCAGCGTAGCACTGGAACAGCCCCAGCATTTT
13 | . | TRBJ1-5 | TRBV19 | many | CASSAWTDQPQHF | TGTGCCAGTAGTGCCTGGACAGATCAGCCCCAGCATTTT
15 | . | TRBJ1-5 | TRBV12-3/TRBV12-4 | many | CASSSGGVLGQPQHF | TGTGCCAGCAGTTCGGGGGGCGTACTTGGTCAGCCCCAGCATTTT
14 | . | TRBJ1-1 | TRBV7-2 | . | CASSLAAGLTEAFF | TGTGCCAGCAGCTTAGCAGCAGGGTTGACTGAAGCTTTCTTT
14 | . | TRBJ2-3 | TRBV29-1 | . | CSVGLWQGTDTQYF | TGCAGCGTTGGTTTATGGCAGGGCACAGATACGCAGTATTTT
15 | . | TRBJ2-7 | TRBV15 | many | CATSTPPGQSYEQYF | TGTGCCACCAGCACACCCCCGGGACAAAGCTACGAGCAGTACTTC
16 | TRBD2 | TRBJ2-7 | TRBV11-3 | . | CASSPGGLAGVYEQYF | TGTGCCAGCAGCCCGGGTGGCCTAGCGGGAGTCTACGAGCAGTACTTC
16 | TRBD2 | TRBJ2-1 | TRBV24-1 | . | CATSVVAGVVNNEQFF | TGTGCCACCAGTGTAGTAGCGGGAGTTGTCAACAATGAGCAGTTCTTC
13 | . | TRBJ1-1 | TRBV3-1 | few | CASSLRQDTEAFF | TGTGCCAGCAGCCTAAGACAGGACACTGAAGCTTTCTTT
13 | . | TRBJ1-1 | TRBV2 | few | CASSESGYTEAFF | TGTGCCAGCAGTGAATCAGGGTACACTGAAGCTTTCTTT
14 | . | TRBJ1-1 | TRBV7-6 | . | CASSASSKGTEAFF | TGTGCCAGCAGCGCCTCCAGTAAAGGGACTGAAGCTTTCTTT
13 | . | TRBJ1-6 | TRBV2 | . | CASSWAATSPLHF | TGTGCCAGCAGTTGGGCGGCAACGTCACCCCTCCACTTT
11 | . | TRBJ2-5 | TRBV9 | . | CASSVGGAQYF | TGTGCCAGCAGCGTAGGGGGGGCCCAGTACTTC